This T cell receptor beta chain was recovered during a study of T cell changes during pregnancy in multiple sclerosis. There are 13 residues in the CDR3. Germline CDR1 reads LNHDA; CDR2 reads SQIVND (reference sequence). With 5 bases removed from V and 5 bases from J, the gap between germline ends came to 10 bases. This clone was recorded a few times. The data were produced by immunoSEQ multiplex PCR, yet TCRdb's version contains in-frame clones alone and is incomplete. This repertoire shows about 84,000 clones, approximately 94% found once; its top ten account for roughly 2.5%. This TCR was sampled from a female donor with multiple sclerosis, enrolled in a pregnancy study. The sequenced sample was peripheral blood, obtained in the third trimester of pregnancy. The V gene is TRBV19, the J gene TRBJ1-5; the D gene is possibly TRBD1 (6 bases). As DNA, the CDR3 is TGTGCCAGTAGTTGGGACATTGATCAGCCCCAGCATTTT. Amino acid sequence: CASSWDIDQPQHF.